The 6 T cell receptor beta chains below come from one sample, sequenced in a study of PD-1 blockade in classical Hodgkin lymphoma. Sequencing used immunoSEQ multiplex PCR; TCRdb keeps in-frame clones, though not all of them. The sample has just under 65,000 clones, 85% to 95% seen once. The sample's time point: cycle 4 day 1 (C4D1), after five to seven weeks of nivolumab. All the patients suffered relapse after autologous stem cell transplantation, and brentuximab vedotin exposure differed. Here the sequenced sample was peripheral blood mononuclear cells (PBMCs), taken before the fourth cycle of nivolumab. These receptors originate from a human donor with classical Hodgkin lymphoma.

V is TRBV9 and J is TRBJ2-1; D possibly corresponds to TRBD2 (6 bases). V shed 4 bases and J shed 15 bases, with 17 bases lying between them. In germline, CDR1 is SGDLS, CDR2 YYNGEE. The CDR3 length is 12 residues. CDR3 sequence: CASSRGGAAAFF. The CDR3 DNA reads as TGTGCCAGCAGCCGGGGCGGGGCTGCTGCGTTCTTC.

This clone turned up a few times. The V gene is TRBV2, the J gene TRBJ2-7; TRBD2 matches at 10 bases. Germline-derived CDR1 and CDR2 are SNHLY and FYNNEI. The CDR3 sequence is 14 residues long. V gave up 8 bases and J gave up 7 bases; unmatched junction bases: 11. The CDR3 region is CASERTSGVMEQYF. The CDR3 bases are TGTGCCAGCGAGAGGACTAGCGGAGTAATGGAGCAGTACTTC. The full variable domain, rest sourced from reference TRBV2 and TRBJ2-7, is EPEVTQTPSHQVTQMGQEVILRCVPISNHLYFYWYRQILGQKVEFLVSFYNNEISEKSEIFDDQFSVERPDGSNFTLKIRSTKLEDSAMYFCASERTSGVMEQYFGPGTRLTVT.

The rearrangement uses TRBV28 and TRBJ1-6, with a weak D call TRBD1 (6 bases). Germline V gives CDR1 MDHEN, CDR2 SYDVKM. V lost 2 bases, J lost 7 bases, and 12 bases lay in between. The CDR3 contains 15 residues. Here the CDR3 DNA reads TGTGCCAGCAGTTTACCGACAGGTTCCAATTCACCCCTCCACTTT. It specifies CASSLPTGSNSPLHF.

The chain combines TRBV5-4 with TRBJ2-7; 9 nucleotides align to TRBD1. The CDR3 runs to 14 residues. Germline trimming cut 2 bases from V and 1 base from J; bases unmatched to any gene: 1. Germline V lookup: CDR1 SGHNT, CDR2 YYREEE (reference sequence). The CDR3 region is CASSFGQGSYEQYF. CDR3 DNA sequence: TGTGCCAGCAGCTTTGGACAGGGGTCCTACGAGCAGTACTTC. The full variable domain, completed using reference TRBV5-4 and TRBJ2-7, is ETGVTQSPTHLIKTRGQQVTLRCSSQSGHNTVSWYQQALGQGPQFIFQYYREEENGRGNFPPRFSGLQFPNYSSELNVNALELDDSALYLCASSFGQGSYEQYFGPGTRLTVT.

The CDR3 nucleotides are TGTGCCAGCAGTGGGATTAGGGGTCCGGGAGAGACCCAGTACTTC. Its protein is CASSGIRGPGETQYF. This rearrangement joins TRBV2 to TRBJ2-5, with D perhaps matching TRBD1 (5 bases). The CDR3 is made up of 15 amino acids. The V gene lost 4 bases and the J gene lost 4 bases, with 16 bases spanning the gap. Germline V gene sequence: CDR1 SNHLY, CDR2 FYNNEI.

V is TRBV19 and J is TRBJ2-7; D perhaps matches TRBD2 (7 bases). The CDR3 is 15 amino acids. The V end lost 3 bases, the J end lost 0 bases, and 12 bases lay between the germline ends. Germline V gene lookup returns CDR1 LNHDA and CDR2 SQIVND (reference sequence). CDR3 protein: CASSMGGRSSYEQYF. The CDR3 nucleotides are TGTGCCAGTAGTATGGGGGGGCGCAGCTCCTACGAGCAGTACTTC.